This T cell receptor beta chain was profiled in a study of cytomegalovirus exposure and HLA in healthy donors. This CDR3 has 17 amino acids. CDR1 SQVTM and CDR2 ANQGSEA come from the germline V gene. Unmatched junction bases numbered 18, after V lost 6 bases and J lost 9 bases. Vbeta (60) and Jbeta (13) primers were used in the PCR. Libraries were prepared by immunoSEQ multiplex PCR; TCRdb keeps only in-frame clonotypes and omits some of them. Of about 150,000 clones in the sample, about 74% are singletons; the top ten hold around 1.7%. Material: PBMCs. J is TRBJ2-1 and V is TRBV29-1, with 12 positions matching TRBD2. This TCR came from a woman aged 40 to 55 in good health and CMV-seronegative. CDR3 amino acids: CSVLRSLAGGPGGEQFF. CDR3 bases: TGCAGCGTATTGCGGAGCCTAGCGGGAGGGCCAGGGGGTGAGCAGTTCTTC.